The TCR beta chain described here comes from a study of graft-versus-host responses after intestinal transplantation. Across the study: Each recipient received anti-thymocyte globulin induction, then tacrolimus and steroids for approximately 3 years. Study observations and caveats: The recipient marrow held GvH clones, and some of them showed up first in ileum or blood.

A note on this clone: Its target is unknown.

The data were produced by immunoSEQ multiplex PCR, yet TCRdb's version contains in-frame clones alone and is incomplete. The sample gives 85,000 to 110,000 clones, over 85% of which show up once; more than 0.9% is in the top ten. Trimming took off 0 bases at V and 4 bases at J, with 10 bases between the two ends. Germline V lookup: CDR1 MGHRA, CDR2 YSYEKL. CDR3 length: 15 residues. This chain links TRBV4-1 with TRBJ1-5; D is undetermined. The sample consisted of unstimulated CD8+ T cells sorted from spleen or lymph node cells, taken before intestinal transplant. This sequence originates from a human donor who received an intestinal transplant. The CDR3 is CASSQEDRTNQPQHF. Written as DNA, the CDR3 is TGCGCCAGCAGCCAAGAGGATCGGACTAATCAGCCCCAGCATTTT.